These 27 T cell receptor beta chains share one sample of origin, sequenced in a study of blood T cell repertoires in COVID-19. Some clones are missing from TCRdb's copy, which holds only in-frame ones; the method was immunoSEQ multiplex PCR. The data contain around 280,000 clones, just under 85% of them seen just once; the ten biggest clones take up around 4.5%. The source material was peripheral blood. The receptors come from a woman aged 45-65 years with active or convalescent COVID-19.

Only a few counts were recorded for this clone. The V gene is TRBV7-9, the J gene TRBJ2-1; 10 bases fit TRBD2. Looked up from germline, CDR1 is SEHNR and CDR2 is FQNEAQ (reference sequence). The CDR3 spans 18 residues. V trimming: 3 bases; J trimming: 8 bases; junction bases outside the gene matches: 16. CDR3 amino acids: CASSLGVPRTSGWDEQFF. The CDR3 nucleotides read TGTGCCAGCAGCTTGGGGGTACCGAGGACTAGCGGATGGGATGAGCAGTTCTTC. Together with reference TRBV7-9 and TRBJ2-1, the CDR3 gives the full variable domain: DTGVSQNPRHKITKRGQNVTFRCDPISEHNRLYWYRQTLGQGPEFLTYFQNEAQLEKSRLLSDRFSAERPKGSFSTLEIQRTEQGDSAMYLCASSLGVPRTSGWDEQFFGPGTRLTVL.

The CDR3 coding sequence is TGTGCCAGTAGCGACAGGGACTCTGGCTACACCTTC. It codes for CASSDRDSGYTF. J is TRBJ1-2 and V is TRBV19, with 7 bases matching TRBD1. The ends lost 6 bases at V and 7 bases at J; junction bases unmatched: 5. The germline CDR1 and CDR2 sequences are LNHDA and SQIVND (reference sequence). CDR3 length: 12 residues. Combining the CDR3 with reference TRBV19 and TRBJ1-2 gives the whole variable domain DGGITQSPKYLFRKEGQNVTLSCEQNLNHDAMYWYRQDPGQGLRLIYYSQIVNDFQKGDIAEGYSVSREKKESFPLTVTSAQKNPTAFYLCASSDRDSGYTFGSGTRLTVV.

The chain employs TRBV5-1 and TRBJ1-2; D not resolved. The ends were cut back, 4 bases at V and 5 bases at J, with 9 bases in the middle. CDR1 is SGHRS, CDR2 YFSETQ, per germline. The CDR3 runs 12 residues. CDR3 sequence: CASSTDKYGYTF. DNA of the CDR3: TGCGCCAGCAGCACTGACAAATATGGCTACACCTTC.

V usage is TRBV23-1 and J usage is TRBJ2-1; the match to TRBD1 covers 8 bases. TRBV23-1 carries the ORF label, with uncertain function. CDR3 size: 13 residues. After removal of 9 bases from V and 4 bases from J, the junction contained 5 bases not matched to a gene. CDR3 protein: CARKGQEYNEQFF. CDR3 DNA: TGCGCCAGAAAGGGACAGGAATACAATGAGCAGTTCTTC.

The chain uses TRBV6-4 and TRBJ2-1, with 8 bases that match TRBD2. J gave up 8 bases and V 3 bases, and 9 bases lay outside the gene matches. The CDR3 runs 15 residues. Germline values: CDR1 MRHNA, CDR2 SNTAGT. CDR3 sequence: CASSEQAGAPDEQFF. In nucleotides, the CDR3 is TGTGCCAGCAGTGAACAAGCGGGAGCTCCGGATGAGCAGTTCTTC.

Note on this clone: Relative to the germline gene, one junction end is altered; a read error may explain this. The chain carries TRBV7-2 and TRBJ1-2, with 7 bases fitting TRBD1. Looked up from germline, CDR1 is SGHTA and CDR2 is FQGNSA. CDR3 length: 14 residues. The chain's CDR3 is CASSSLFGPGGAAF. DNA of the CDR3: TGTGCCAGCAGCTCCCTCTTCGGACCAGGGGGTGCGGCCTTC.

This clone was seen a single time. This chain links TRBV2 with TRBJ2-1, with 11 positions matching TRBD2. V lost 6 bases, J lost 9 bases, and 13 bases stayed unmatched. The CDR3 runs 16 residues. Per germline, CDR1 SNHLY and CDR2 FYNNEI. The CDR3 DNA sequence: TGTGCCAGCAGAGGACTAGCGGGCCCCCAGACTAGTGAGCAGTTCTTC. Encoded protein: CASRGLAGPQTSEQFF.

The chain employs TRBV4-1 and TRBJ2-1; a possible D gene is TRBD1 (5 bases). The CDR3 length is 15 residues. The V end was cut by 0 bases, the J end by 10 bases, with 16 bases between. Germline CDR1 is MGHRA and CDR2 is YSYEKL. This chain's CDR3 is CASSQDQRLPGEQFF. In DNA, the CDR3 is TGCGCCAGCAGCCAAGATCAGAGGCTTCCAGGGGAGCAGTTCTTC.

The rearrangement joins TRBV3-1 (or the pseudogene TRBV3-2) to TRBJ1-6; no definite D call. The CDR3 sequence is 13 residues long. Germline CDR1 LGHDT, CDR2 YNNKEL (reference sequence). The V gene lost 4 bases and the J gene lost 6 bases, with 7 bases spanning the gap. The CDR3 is CASSRISNSPLHF. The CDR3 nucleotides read TGTGCCAGCAGCCGCATTAGTAATTCACCCCTCCACTTT.

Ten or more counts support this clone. As DNA, the CDR3 is TGTGCCAGCAGTTCCGGGGGGGCGGACACCGGGGAGCTGTTTTTT. It translates to CASSSGGADTGELFF. The gene calls are TRBV28 and TRBJ2-2; 8 positions agree with TRBD2. The V segment lost 4 bases and the J segment 3 bases; nucleotides outside the gene matches: 4. Looked up from germline, CDR1 is MDHEN and CDR2 is SYDVKM. The CDR3 length is 15 residues.

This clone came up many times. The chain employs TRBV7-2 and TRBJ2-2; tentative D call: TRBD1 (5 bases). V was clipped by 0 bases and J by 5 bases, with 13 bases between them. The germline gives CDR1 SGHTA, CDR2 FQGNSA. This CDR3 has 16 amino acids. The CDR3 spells CASSLAPGWGTGELFF. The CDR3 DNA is TGTGCCAGCAGCTTAGCTCCAGGGTGGGGTACCGGGGAGCTGTTTTTT.

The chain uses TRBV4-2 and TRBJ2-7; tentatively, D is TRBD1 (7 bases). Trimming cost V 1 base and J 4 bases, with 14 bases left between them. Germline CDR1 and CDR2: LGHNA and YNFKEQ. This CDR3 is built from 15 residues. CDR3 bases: TGTGCCAGCAGCCAAGTGGAGGGGGCTGAATACGAGCAGTACTTC. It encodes CASSQVEGAEYEQYF.

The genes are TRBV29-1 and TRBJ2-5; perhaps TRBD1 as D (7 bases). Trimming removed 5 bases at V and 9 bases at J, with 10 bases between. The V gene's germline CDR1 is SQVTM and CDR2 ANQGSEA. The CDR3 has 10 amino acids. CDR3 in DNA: TGCAGCGTTTTCAGGGGGGCCCAGTACTTC. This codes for CSVFRGAQYF.

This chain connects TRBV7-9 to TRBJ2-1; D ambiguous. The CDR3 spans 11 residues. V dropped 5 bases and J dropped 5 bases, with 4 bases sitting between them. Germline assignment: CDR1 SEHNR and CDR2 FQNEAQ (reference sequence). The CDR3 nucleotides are TGTGCCAGCAGCCGCGACAATGAGCAGTTCTTC. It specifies CASSRDNEQFF.

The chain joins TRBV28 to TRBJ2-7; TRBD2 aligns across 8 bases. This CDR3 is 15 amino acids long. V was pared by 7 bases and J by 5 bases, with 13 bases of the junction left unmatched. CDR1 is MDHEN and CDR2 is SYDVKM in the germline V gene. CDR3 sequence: CASNLRASGRNEQYF. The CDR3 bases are TGTGCCAGCAACCTAAGGGCTAGCGGGCGAAACGAGCAGTACTTC. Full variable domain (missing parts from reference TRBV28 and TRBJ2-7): DVKVTQSSRYLVKRTGEKVFLECVQDMDHENMFWYRQDPGLGLRLIYFSYDVKMKEKGDIPEGYSVSREKKERFSLILESASTNQTSMYLCASNLRASGRNEQYFGPGTRLTVT.

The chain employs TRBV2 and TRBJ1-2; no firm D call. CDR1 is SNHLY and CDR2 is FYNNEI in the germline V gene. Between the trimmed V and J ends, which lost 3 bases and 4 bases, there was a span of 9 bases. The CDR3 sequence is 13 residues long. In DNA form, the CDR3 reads TGTGCCAGCAGTGACGTAATCCCCTATGGCTACACCTTC. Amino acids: CASSDVIPYGYTF.

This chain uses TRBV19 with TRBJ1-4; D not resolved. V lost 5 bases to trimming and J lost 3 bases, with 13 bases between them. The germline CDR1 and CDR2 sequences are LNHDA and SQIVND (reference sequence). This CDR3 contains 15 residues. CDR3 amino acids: CASSPPGFSNEKLFF. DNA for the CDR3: TGTGCCAGTAGTCCCCCAGGATTTTCTAATGAAAAACTGTTTTTT.

The CDR3 DNA follows: TGTGCCAGCAGCTTGGTGGCGGGAGTGGGCACCGGGGAGCTGTTTTTT. It codes for CASSLVAGVGTGELFF. The chain joins TRBV5-6 to TRBJ2-2; 7 bases are a match to TRBD2. The length of the CDR3 is 16 residues. V trimming: 0 bases; J trimming: 4 bases; junction bases outside the gene matches: 6. In germline, CDR1 is SGHDT, CDR2 YYEEEE.

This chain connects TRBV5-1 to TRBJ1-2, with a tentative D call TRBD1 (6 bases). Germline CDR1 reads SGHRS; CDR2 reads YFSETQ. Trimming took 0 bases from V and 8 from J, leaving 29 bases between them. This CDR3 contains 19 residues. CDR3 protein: CASSLAIKSIPMDRIGYTF. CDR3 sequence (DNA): TGCGCCAGCAGCTTGGCTATTAAATCGATACCTATGGACAGAATAGGCTACACCTTC.

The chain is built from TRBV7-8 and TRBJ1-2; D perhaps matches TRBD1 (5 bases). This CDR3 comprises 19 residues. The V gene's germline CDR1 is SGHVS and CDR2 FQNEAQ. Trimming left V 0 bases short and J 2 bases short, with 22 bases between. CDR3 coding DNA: TGTGCCAGCAGCTTAGCGAAAGGGGCAGGGCGCCGCCTCAACTATGGCTACACCTTC. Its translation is CASSLAKGAGRRLNYGYTF.

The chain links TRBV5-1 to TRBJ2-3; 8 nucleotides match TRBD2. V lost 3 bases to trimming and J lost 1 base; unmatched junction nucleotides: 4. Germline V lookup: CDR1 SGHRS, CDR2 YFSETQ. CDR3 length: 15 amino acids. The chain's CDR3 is CASSWASGRTDTQYF. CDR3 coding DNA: TGCGCCAGCAGCTGGGCTAGCGGGCGCACAGATACGCAGTATTTT.

CDR3 amino acids: CASTPDRGQAGYGYTF. The CDR3 nucleotides are TGTGCCAGTACCCCGGACAGGGGGCAGGCGGGCTATGGCTACACCTTC. This chain connects TRBV19 to TRBJ1-2; 11 bases fit TRBD1. Germline V gene lookup returns CDR1 LNHDA and CDR2 SQIVND (reference sequence). The CDR3 loop spans 16 amino acids. V trimming: 7 bases; J trimming: 4 bases; junction bases outside the gene matches: 11.

The DNA for the CDR3 is TGTGCCAGCAGCCCCCGGGGTCAGTTTAATGAAAAACTGTTTTTT. Protein sequence: CASSPRGQFNEKLFF. The V gene is TRBV7-9, the J gene TRBJ1-4, with unresolved D. CDR1 is SEHNR and CDR2 is FQNEAQ in the germline V gene (reference sequence). V shed 5 bases and J shed 4 bases, with 14 bases lying between them. This CDR3 has 15 residues.

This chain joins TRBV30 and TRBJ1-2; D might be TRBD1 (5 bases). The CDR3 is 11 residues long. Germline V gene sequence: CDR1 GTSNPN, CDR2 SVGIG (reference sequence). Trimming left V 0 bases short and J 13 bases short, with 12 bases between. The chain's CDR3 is CAWSVYRLTTF. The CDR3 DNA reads TGTGCCTGGAGTGTCTACAGGTTGACCACCTTC.

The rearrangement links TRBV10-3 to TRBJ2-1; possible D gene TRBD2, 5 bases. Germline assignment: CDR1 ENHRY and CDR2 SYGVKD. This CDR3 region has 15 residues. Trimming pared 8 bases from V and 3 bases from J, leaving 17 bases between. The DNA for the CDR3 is TGTGCCATCCGCGAGGCGGGTTTTCTCTACAATGAGCAGTTCTTC. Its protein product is CAIREAGFLYNEQFF.

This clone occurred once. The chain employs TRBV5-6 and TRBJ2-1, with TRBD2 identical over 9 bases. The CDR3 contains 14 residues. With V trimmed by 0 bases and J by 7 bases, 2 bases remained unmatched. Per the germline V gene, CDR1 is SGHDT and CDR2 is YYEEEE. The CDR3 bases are TGTGCCAGCAGCTTGGGGACTAGCGCAAATGAGCAGTTCTTC. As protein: CASSLGTSANEQFF.

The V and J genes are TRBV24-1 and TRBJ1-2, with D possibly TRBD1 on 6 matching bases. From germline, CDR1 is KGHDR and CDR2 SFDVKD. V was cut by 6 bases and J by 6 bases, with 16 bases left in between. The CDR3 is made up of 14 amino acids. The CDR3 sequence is CATSQSQGSHGYTF. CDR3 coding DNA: TGTGCCACCAGTCAATCCCAGGGGAGCCATGGCTACACCTTC.